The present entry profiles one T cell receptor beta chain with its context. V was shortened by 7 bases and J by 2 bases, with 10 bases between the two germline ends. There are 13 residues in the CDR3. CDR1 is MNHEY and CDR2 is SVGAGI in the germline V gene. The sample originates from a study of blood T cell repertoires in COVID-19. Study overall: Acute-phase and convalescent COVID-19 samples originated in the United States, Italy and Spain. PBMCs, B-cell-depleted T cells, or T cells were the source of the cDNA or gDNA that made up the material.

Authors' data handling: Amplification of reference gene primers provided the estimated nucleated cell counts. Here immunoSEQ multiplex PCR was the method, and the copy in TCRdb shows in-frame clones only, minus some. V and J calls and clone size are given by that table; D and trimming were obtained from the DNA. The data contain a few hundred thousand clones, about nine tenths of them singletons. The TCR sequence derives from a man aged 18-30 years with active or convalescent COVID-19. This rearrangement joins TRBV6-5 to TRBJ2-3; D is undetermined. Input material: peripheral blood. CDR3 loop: CASNRVTTDTQYF. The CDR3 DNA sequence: TGTGCCAGCAACAGAGTAACCACAGATACGCAGTATTTT.